A single sample is the source of the 29 T cell receptor beta chains below, sequenced in a study of cytomegalovirus exposure and HLA in healthy donors (TCRdb year 2017). Libraries were constructed by the immunoSEQ multiplex PCR assay. For the multiplex PCR, a mixture combining 60 forward primers for TCR Vbeta segments and 13 reverse primers for TCR Jbeta segments was used. TCRdb took over this immuneACCESS table, retaining in-frame rearrangements with V and J assigned. Such tables are incomplete; in checked studies, under half of the missing clones stem from an unresolved V gene, and the remainder is unexplained. The sample profile shows some 100,000 clones; approximately 80% of them were found once. The ten top clones hold more than 2.5% of the sample. The source material was PBMCs. Source of these receptors: a male donor in good health and CMV-seropositive.

The rearrangement uses TRBV6-6 and TRBJ1-1, with TRBD1 identical over 7 bases. Trimming removed 5 bases from V and 1 base from J; junction bases left unmatched: 4. The CDR3 contains 14 residues. Germline V gene data show CDR1 as MNHNY and CDR2 as SVGAGI (reference sequence). The CDR3 loop is CASSVQGGNTEAFF. The CDR3 region has the DNA TGTGCCAGCAGTGTCCAGGGGGGGAACACTGAAGCTTTCTTT.

The chain uses TRBV7-2 and TRBJ2-2, with TRBD1 matching over 8 bases. The germline V gene has CDR1 SGHTA and CDR2 FQGNSA. Losses at the gene ends were 5 bases for V and 5 bases for J; bases not matched to a gene: 10. The CDR3 is made up of 16 amino acids. The CDR3 nucleotides read TGTGCCAGCAGCACACCGCAGGGGGCAAGAACCGGGGAGCTGTTTTTT. It is translated as CASSTPQGARTGELFF. The full variable domain, its missing parts supplied by reference TRBV7-2 and TRBJ2-2, is GAGVSQSPSNKVTEKGKDVELRCDPISGHTALYWYRQSLGQGLEFLIYFQGNSAPDKSGLPSDRFSAERTGGSVSTLTIQRTQQEDSAVYLCASSTPQGARTGELFFGEGSRLTVL.

The chain links TRBV10-2 to TRBJ2-7, with 8 positions matching TRBD2. Germline CDR1 WSHSY, CDR2 SAAADI. The CDR3 has 15 amino acids. J was trimmed by 3 bases and V by 4 bases; bases with no gene match: 8. CDR3 in amino acids: CASSGPGLGDYEQYF. The DNA of the CDR3 is TGCGCCAGCAGTGGGCCGGGACTAGGAGACTACGAGCAGTACTTC.

This clone has a single count. This chain joins TRBV6-4 and TRBJ1-6; 9 positions match TRBD1. The junction had 9 bases not matched to a gene; V was cut back by 7 bases and J by 2 bases. Germline CDR1 is MRHNA and CDR2 is SNTAGT. The CDR3 has 17 amino acids. The CDR3 bases are TGTGCCAGCACTGAGGGACAGGGAATCACCTATAATTCACCCCTCCACTTT. It specifies CASTEGQGITYNSPLHF.

The chain is built from TRBV19 and TRBJ2-2; D perhaps matches TRBD1 (5 bases). Germline lookup yields CDR1 LNHDA and CDR2 SQIVND (reference sequence). V gave up 2 bases and J gave up 4 bases, with 11 bases separating them. This CDR3 spans 15 amino acids. CDR3 amino acids: CASSIMGQGTGELFF. The CDR3, as DNA: TGTGCCAGTAGTATAATGGGGCAGGGCACCGGGGAGCTGTTTTTT.

To note about this clone: One end of the junction does not line up with germline, which may come from a read error. The V gene is TRBV6-5, the J gene TRBJ1-5; maybe TRBD1 (6 bases). The CDR3 consists of 14 residues. The germline V gene encodes CDR1 MNHEY and CDR2 SVGAGI. The CDR3 protein is CACSTSGASQPQHF. DNA of the CDR3: TGTGCCTGCAGCACTTCAGGGGCTAGCCAGCCCCAGCATTTT.

The rearrangement uses TRBV6-5 and TRBJ2-2; no firm D call. The ends were cut back, 0 bases at V and 2 bases at J, with 10 bases in the middle. This CDR3 contains 16 residues. The germline V gene encodes CDR1 MNHEY and CDR2 SVGAGI. The DNA of the CDR3 is TGTGCCAGCAGTTACTCGTTTAGCCATAACACCGGGGAGCTGTTTTTT. Its protein is CASSYSFSHNTGELFF.

The rearrangement joins TRBV5-1 to TRBJ2-1, with 14 bases lining up with TRBD2. V was clipped by 4 bases and J by 0 bases; unmatched bases: 9. In germline, CDR1 is SGHRS, CDR2 YFSETQ. There are 19 residues in the CDR3. CDR3 loop: CASSLGLAGGSSSYNEQFF. The DNA of the CDR3 is TGCGCCAGCAGCCTCGGACTAGCGGGGGGATCAAGCTCCTACAATGAGCAGTTCTTC.

V usage is TRBV14 and J usage is TRBJ2-7, with TRBD1 matching 9 bases. The V gene end was trimmed by 3 bases and the J gene end by 4 bases; junction bases not matched to a gene: 7. CDR1 SGHDN and CDR2 FVKESK come from the germline V gene. The CDR3 length is 15 residues. This CDR3 reads CASSQGQGRSYEQYF. CDR3 nucleotide sequence: TGTGCCAGCAGCCAGGGACAGGGAAGATCGTACGAGCAGTACTTC.

The chain uses TRBV19 and TRBJ1-5; 7 bases align to TRBD1. Germline loops: CDR1 LNHDA, CDR2 SQIVND (reference sequence). The CDR3 sequence is 19 residues long. J gave up 1 base and V 1 base, and 13 bases lay outside the gene matches. Written as DNA, the CDR3 is TGTGCCAGTAGTATAGGGTTTAAGGGGGCATCGGCCAGCAATCAGCCCCAGCATTTT. It specifies CASSIGFKGASASNQPQHF.

The chain combines TRBV2 with TRBJ2-1; TRBD1 is a possible D gene (5 bases). CDR1 and CDR2 (germline): SNHLY, FYNNEI. The CDR3 extends over 15 amino acids. Trimming removed 2 bases at V and 7 bases at J, with 15 bases between. CDR3 nucleotide sequence: TGTGCCAGCAGTGAATCCAGGGCAGGGTCGAATGAGCAGTTCTTC. It encodes CASSESRAGSNEQFF.

V and J are TRBV11-3 and TRBJ2-3; D unresolved. Looked up from germline, CDR1 is SGHNT and CDR2 is YENEEA. The CDR3 sequence is 13 residues long. Deletions cut 5 bases from V and 5 bases from J, with 11 bases between. CDR3 in DNA: TGTGCCAGCAGCACGGAAGCAGGAGATACGCAGTATTTT. This gives the protein CASSTEAGDTQYF. The whole variable domain, remainder taken from reference TRBV11-3 and TRBJ2-3, is EAGVVQSPRYKIIEKKQPVAFWCNPISGHNTLYWYLQNLGQGPELLIRYENEEAVDDSQLPKDRFSAERLKGVDSTLKIQPAELGDSAVYLCASSTEAGDTQYFGPGTRLTVL.

This clone showed up just a few times. The chain combines TRBV6-1 with TRBJ2-3; D not resolved. V lost 2 bases and J 4 bases, leaving 10 bases between the germline ends. The CDR3 covers 14 residues. The germline CDR1 and CDR2 sequences are MNHNS and SASEGT. CDR3: CASSETVVPDTQYF. In DNA, the CDR3 is TGTGCCAGCAGTGAAACGGTCGTCCCAGATACGCAGTATTTT.

This chain connects TRBV4-1 to TRBJ2-1; 10 nucleotides match TRBD2. With V trimmed by 5 bases and J by 5 bases, 6 bases remained unmatched. The CDR3 spans 15 residues. Germline CDR1 reads MGHRA; CDR2 reads YSYEKL. CDR3 protein: CASSVSGGRHNEQFF. Here the CDR3 DNA reads TGCGCCAGCAGCGTTAGCGGGGGGCGTCACAATGAGCAGTTCTTC.

The gene calls are TRBV27 and TRBJ2-1; D is unresolved. V was shortened by 2 bases and J by 0 bases, with 8 bases between the two germline ends. The CDR3 runs to 15 residues. The germline CDR1 and CDR2 sequences are MNHEY and SMNVEV (reference sequence). The CDR3 here is CASSLTFGSYNEQFF. As DNA, the CDR3 is TGTGCCAGCAGTTTAACCTTCGGCTCCTACAATGAGCAGTTCTTC.

The rearrangement links TRBV7-9 to TRBJ1-1; possibly TRBD1 for D (6 bases). This CDR3 region has 14 residues. V was pared by 3 bases and J by 5 bases, with 13 bases between. The germline V gene has CDR1 SEHNR and CDR2 FQNEAQ (reference sequence). This CDR3 is CASSFEGVGTEAFF. The CDR3, as DNA: TGTGCCAGCAGCTTCGAGGGGGTGGGAACTGAAGCTTTCTTT.

The gene calls are TRBV14 and TRBJ2-1; D possibly corresponds to TRBD1 (5 bases). V shed 0 bases and J shed 0 bases, with 6 bases lying between them. CDR1 and CDR2 (germline): SGHDN, FVKESK. The CDR3 runs 15 residues. DNA of the CDR3: TGTGCCAGCAGCCAAGAACAGGACTCCTACAATGAGCAGTTCTTC. It specifies CASSQEQDSYNEQFF.

The chain links TRBV4-1 to TRBJ1-5; D is undetermined. The germline V and J ends were trimmed by 1 base and 3 bases, with 10 bases remaining between them. Germline values: CDR1 MGHRA, CDR2 YSYEKL. The CDR3 consists of 15 residues. This CDR3 reads CASSQGTQNNQPQHF. CDR3 in DNA: TGCGCCAGCAGCCAAGGTACCCAGAACAATCAGCCCCAGCATTTT.

The chain employs TRBV6-1 and TRBJ1-2; D is uncertain. The CDR3 spans 14 residues. The ends were cut back, 2 bases at V and 5 bases at J, with 12 bases in the middle. CDR1 is MNHNS and CDR2 is SASEGT in the germline V gene. CDR3 sequence: CASSEPRSGYGYTF. The CDR3 DNA reads as TGTGCCAGCAGTGAACCCCGGTCGGGGTATGGCTACACCTTC.

The chain joins TRBV7-9 to TRBJ2-5; maybe TRBD2 (7 bases). Looked up from germline, CDR1 is SEHNR and CDR2 is FQNEAQ (reference sequence). CDR3 length equals 17 residues. The germline V and J ends were trimmed by 2 bases and 5 bases, with 21 bases remaining between them. CDR3 nucleotide sequence: TGTGCCAGCAGCTTATTTAGAGGGGGGGCACGTAAGGAGACCCAGTACTTC. Residues: CASSLFRGGARKETQYF.

The chain carries TRBV19 and TRBJ1-2, with D possibly being TRBD1 (5 bases). This CDR3 comprises 15 residues. From germline, CDR1 is LNHDA and CDR2 SQIVND (reference sequence). Trimming took off 3 bases at V and 4 bases at J, with 15 bases between the two ends. CDR3 sequence (DNA): TGTGCCAGTAGTATGGGCCAGGGAGGGCTCTATGGCTACACCTTC. Translated: CASSMGQGGLYGYTF.

The gene calls are TRBV10-1 and TRBJ2-3; 11 nucleotides match TRBD1. Trimming cost V 6 bases and J 4 bases; bases outside gene matches: 6. CDR3 length: 15 residues. From germline, CDR1 is WNHNN and CDR2 SYGVQD (reference sequence). CDR3 in amino acids: CASRSGTGGADTQYF. The CDR3 DNA sequence: TGCGCCAGCAGGTCCGGGACAGGGGGGGCAGATACGCAGTATTTT.

The chain has TRBV13 and TRBJ1-4; a weak D match, TRBD1 (6 bases). Germline lookup yields CDR1 PRHDT and CDR2 FYEKMQ (reference sequence). V was trimmed by 4 bases and J by 7 bases, leaving 16 bases between them. This CDR3 comprises 15 residues. This chain's CDR3 is CASSSTGGGGEKLFF. The CDR3 DNA follows: TGTGCCAGCAGCTCCACCGGGGGAGGGGGTGAAAAACTGTTTTTT.

The chain uses TRBV14 and TRBJ1-2; D is unresolved. CDR3 length: 14 amino acids. Germline V CDR1 and CDR2: SGHDN, FVKESK. Between the trimmed V and J ends, which lost 4 bases and 0 bases, there was a span of 9 bases. The CDR3 coding sequence is TGTGCCAGCAGCCCCACTCGCACTAACTATGGCTACACCTTC. Protein: CASSPTRTNYGYTF.

The gene calls are TRBV18 and TRBJ1-6, with D maybe TRBD1 (5 bases). This CDR3 comprises 17 residues. With 5 bases removed from V and 7 bases from J, the gap between germline ends came to 21 bases. The germline V gene has CDR1 KGHSH and CDR2 LQKENI. This chain's CDR3 is CASSAGRTTVKNSPLHF. CDR3 nucleotides: TGTGCCAGCTCAGCGGGACGAACGACGGTAAAGAATTCACCCCTCCACTTT.

This clone has only a few counts. This rearrangement joins TRBV30 to TRBJ1-1, with 12 bases identical to TRBD1. The CDR3 totals 15 residues. Germline values: CDR1 GTSNPN, CDR2 SVGIG (reference sequence). The ends lost 3 bases at V and 0 bases at J; junction bases unmatched: 2. CDR3 sequence: CAWRGQGAMNTEAFF. The CDR3 nucleotides read TGTGCCTGGAGGGGACAGGGGGCTATGAACACTGAAGCTTTCTTT.

V gene TRBV29-1 combines with J gene TRBJ1-1; D is uncertain. Germline CDR1 is SQVTM and CDR2 is ANQGSEA. This CDR3 is 12 amino acids long. V was shortened by 2 bases and J by 1 base, with 5 bases between the two germline ends. The CDR3 DNA reads as TGCAGCGTTGAAACGGGGAACACTGAAGCTTTCTTT. Translated: CSVETGNTEAFF.

This rearrangement joins TRBV7-9 to TRBJ1-5, with TRBD1 matching over 7 bases. The CDR3 is 14 residues long. Germline values: CDR1 SEHNR, CDR2 FQNEAQ (reference sequence). J lost 2 bases, V lost 6 bases, and 4 bases had no gene match. The CDR3 reads CASRDTGGNQPQHF. The DNA for the CDR3 is TGTGCCAGCAGGGATACAGGGGGCAATCAGCCCCAGCATTTT. The complete variable domain, with remaining parts taken from reference TRBV7-9 and TRBJ1-5, reads DTGVSQNPRHKITKRGQNVTFRCDPISEHNRLYWYRQTLGQGPEFLTYFQNEAQLEKSRLLSDRFSAERPKGSFSTLEIQRTEQGDSAMYLCASRDTGGNQPQHFGDGTRLSIL.

This sequence joins TRBV5-1 and TRBJ2-5, with 7 bases that match TRBD1. The germline CDR1 and CDR2 sequences are SGHRS and YFSETQ. V lost 0 bases to trimming and J lost 2 bases; unmatched junction nucleotides: 1. The CDR3 sequence is 14 residues long. CDR3: CASSLEDRQETQYF. In DNA, the CDR3 is TGCGCCAGCAGCTTGGAGGACAGGCAAGAGACCCAGTACTTC.